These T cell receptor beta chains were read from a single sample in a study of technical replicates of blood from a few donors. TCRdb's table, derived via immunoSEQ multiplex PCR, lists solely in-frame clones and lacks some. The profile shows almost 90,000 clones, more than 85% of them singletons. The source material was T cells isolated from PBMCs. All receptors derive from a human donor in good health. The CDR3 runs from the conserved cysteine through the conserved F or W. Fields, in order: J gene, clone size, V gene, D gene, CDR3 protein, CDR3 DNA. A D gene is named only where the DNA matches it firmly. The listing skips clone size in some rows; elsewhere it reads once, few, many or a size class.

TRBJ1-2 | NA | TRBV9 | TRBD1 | CASSVEIPTGEDGYTF | TGTGCCAGCAGCGTAGAAATACCGACAGGGGAGGATGGCTACACCTTC
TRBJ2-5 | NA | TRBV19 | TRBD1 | CASSIPKDRGETQYF | TGTGCCAGTAGTATCCCAAAGGACAGGGGAGAGACCCAGTACTTC
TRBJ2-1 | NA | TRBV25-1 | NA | CASSQTDLHEQFF | TGTGCCAGCAGCCAGACAGACCTCCATGAGCAGTTCTTC
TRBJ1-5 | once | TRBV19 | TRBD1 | CASRGTGGFNQPQHF | TGTGCCAGTCGAGGGACAGGGGGTTTTAATCAGCCCCAGCATTTT
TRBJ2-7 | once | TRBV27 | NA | CASSFDRSNYEQYF | TGTGCCAGCAGTTTCGACAGGTCCAACTACGAGCAGTACTTC
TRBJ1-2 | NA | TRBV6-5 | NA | CASSIRQGPYGYTF | TGTGCCAGTTCTATTCGGCAGGGTCCCTATGGCTACACCTTC
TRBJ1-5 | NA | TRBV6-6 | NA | CASMPTENQPQHF | TGTGCCAGCATGCCGACGGAGAATCAGCCCCAGCATTTT
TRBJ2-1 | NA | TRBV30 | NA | CAWLDAVGRGEQFF | TGTGCCTGGCTTGACGCGGTCGGTAGGGGTGAGCAGTTCTTC
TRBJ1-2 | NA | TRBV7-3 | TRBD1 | CASSLGQGSLGYTF | TGTGCCAGCAGCCTCGGACAGGGGAGTCTCGGCTACACCTTC
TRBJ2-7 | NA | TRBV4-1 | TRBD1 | CASSQVGTGQYEQYF | TGCGCCAGCAGCCAAGTAGGGACAGGGCAATACGAGCAGTACTTC
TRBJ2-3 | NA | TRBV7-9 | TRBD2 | CASSPGLAGGDTQYF | TGTGCCAGCAGCCCGGGACTAGCGGGAGGAGATACGCAGTATTTT
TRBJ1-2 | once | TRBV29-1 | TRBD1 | CSILSTGTGGYTF | TGCAGCATATTATCGACAGGGACGGGGGGCTACACCTTC
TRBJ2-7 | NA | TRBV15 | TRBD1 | CATSSWDRAYEQYF | TGTGCCACCAGCAGTTGGGACAGGGCCTACGAGCAGTACTTC
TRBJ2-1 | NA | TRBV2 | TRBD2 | CASRGTSPTRSYNEQFF | TGTGCCAGCAGGGGGACTAGCCCGACTCGCTCCTACAATGAGCAGTTCTTC
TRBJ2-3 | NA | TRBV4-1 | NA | CASSQVRDSPRTYTDTQYF | TGCGCCAGCAGCCAAGTCCGGGACTCTCCTCGTACATACACAGATACGCAGTATTTT
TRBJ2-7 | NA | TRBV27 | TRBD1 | CASSLGQGVNEQYF | TGTGCCAGCAGTTTGGGACAGGGGGTTAACGAGCAGTACTTC
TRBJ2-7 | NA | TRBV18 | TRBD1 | CASSPGQGPDEQYF | TGTGCCAGCTCCCCGGGACAGGGTCCCGACGAGCAGTACTTC
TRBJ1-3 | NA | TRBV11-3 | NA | CASSFGGLVGNTIYF | TGTGCCAGCAGCTTCGGGGGGCTGGTTGGAAACACCATATATTTT
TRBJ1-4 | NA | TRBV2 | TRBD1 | CASSEKGQGKEKLFF | TGTGCCAGCAGTGAAAAGGGACAGGGAAAGGAAAAACTGTTTTTT
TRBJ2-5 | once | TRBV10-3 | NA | CAISEGGVEETQYF | TGTGCCATCAGTGAAGGAGGAGTTGAAGAGACCCAGTACTTC
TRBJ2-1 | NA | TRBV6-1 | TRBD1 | CASTDRGSQFF | TGTGCCAGCACCGACAGGGGATCGCAGTTCTTC
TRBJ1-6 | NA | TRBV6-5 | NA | CASSYQDSKNSPLHF | TGTGCCAGCAGTTACCAGGATTCAAAAAATTCACCCCTCCACTTT
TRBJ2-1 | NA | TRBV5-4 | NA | CASPNEQFF | TGTGCCAGCCCGAATGAGCAGTTCTTC
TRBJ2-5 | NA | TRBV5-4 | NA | CASSYNREETQYF | TGTGCCAGCAGCTATAACAGGGAGGAGACCCAGTACTTC
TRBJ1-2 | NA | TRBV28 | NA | CASSFLGHIYGYTF | TGTGCCAGCAGTTTCCTAGGACATATCTATGGCTACACCTTC
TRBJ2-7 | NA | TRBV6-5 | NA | CASSYSIGVGEQYF | TGTGCCAGCAGTTACTCGATCGGGGTGGGCGAGCAGTACTTC
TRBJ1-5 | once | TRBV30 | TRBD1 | CAWEPGTGGAPMVNQPQHF | TGTGCCTGGGAACCCGGGACAGGGGGCGCCCCTATGGTCAATCAGCCCCAGCATTTT
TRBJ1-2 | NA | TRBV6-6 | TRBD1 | CASSQQGYYGYTF | TGTGCCAGCAGCCAACAGGGGTACTATGGCTACACCTTC
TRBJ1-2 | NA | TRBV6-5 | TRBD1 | CASSRGQGDGYTF | TGTGCCAGCAGCCGCGGACAGGGTGATGGCTACACCTTC
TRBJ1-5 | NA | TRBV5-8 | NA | CASSLQGVKVRGQPQHF | TGTGCCAGCAGCCTACAAGGAGTCAAAGTTCGGGGTCAGCCCCAGCATTTT
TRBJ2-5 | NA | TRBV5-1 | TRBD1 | CASSWDSQETQYF | TGCGCCAGCAGCTGGGACAGTCAAGAGACCCAGTACTTC
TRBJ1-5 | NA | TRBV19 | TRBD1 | CASSTRGQDPDSNQPQHF | TGTGCCAGTAGTACCCGCGGACAGGACCCTGATAGCAATCAGCCCCAGCATTTT
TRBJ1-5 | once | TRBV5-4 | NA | CASSLVGEPQHF | TGTGCCAGCAGCTTGGTGGGAGAGCCCCAGCATTTT
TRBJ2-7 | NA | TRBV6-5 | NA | CASSYGRVHEQYF | TGTGCCAGCAGTTACGGGCGTGTCCACGAGCAGTACTTC
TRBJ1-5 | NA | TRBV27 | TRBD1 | CASTPQGYSNQPQHF | TGTGCCAGCACTCCACAGGGGTATAGCAATCAGCCCCAGCATTTT
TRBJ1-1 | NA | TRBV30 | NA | CAWSVTRDTEAFF | TGTGCCTGGAGTGTAACCAGGGACACTGAAGCTTTCTTT
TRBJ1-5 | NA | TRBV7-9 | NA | CASSSGHQPQHF | TGTGCCAGCAGCTCAGGACACCAGCCCCAGCATTTT
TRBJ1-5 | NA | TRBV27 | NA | CASSRGQGLDQPQHF | TGTGCCAGCAGCCGGGGACAAGGGTTGGATCAGCCCCAGCATTTT
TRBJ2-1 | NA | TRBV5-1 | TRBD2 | CASSLVSGTDNEQFF | TGCGCCAGCAGCTTGGTGAGCGGGACCGACAATGAGCAGTTCTTC
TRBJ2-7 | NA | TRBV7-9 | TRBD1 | CASSLPTGQGAYEQYF | TGTGCCAGCAGCTTACCAACGGGGCAGGGGGCCTACGAGCAGTACTTC
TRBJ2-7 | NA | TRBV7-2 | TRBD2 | CASSLGGIPPEQYF | TGTGCCAGCAGCTTGGGGGGGATCCCCCCCGAGCAGTACTTC
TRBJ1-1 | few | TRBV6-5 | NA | CASIREGDTEAFF | TGTGCCAGCATCCGCGAGGGTGACACTGAAGCTTTCTTT
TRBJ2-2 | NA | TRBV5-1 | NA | CASSLAPGSGTGELFF | TGCGCCAGCAGCTTGGCCCCGGGGTCGGGCACCGGGGAGCTGTTTTTT
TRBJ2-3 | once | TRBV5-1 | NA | CASSSRTYADTQYF | TGCGCCAGCAGCTCCCGGACATACGCAGATACGCAGTATTTT
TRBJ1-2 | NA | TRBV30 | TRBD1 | CAWKQGAGNYGYTF | TGTGCCTGGAAACAGGGGGCGGGAAACTATGGCTACACCTTC
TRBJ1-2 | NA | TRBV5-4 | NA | CASSLGTVYGYTF | TGTGCCAGCAGCTTGGGGACAGTTTATGGCTACACCTTC
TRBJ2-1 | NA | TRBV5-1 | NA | CASTNGGTVLHEQFF | TGCGCCAGCACCAATGGAGGGACAGTCTTACATGAGCAGTTCTTC
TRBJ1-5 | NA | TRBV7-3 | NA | CASSLRRSGERVQPQHF | TGTGCCAGCAGCTTAAGGCGTTCGGGGGAACGGGTTCAGCCCCAGCATTTT
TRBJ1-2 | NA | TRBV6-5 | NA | CASSYRTGSYGYTF | TGTGCCAGCAGTTACAGAACAGGGTCCTATGGCTACACCTTC
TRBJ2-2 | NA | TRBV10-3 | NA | CAIEGRPNTGELFF | TGTGCCATCGAGGGTCGTCCGAACACCGGGGAGCTGTTTTTT
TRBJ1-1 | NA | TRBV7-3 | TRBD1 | CASSLTGGARTEAFF | TGTGCCAGCAGCCTCACAGGGGGCGCGAGGACTGAAGCTTTCTTT